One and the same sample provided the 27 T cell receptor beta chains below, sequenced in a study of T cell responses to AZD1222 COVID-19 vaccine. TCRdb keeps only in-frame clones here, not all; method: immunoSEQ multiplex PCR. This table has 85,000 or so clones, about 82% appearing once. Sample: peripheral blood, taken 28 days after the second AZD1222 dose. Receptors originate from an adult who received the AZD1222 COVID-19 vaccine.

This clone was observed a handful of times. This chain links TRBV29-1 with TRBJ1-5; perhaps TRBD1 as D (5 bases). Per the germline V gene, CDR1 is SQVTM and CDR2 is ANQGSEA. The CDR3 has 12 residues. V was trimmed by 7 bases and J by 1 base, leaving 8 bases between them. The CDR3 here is CSGGESNQPQHF. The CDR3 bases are TGCAGCGGGGGGGAGAGCAATCAGCCCCAGCATTTT.

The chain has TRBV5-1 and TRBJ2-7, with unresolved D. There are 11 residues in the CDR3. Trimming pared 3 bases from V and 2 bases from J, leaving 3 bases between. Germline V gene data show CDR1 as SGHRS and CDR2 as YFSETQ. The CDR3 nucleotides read TGCGCCAGCAGCTCGGCCTACGAGCAGTACTTC. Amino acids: CASSSAYEQYF.

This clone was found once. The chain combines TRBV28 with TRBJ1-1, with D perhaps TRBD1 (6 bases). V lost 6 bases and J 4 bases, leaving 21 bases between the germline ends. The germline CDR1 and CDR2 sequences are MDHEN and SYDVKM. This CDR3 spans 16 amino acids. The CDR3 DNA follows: TGTGCCAGCAGCAAGGCCGGGGGCAATGGTATCACTGAAGCTTTCTTT. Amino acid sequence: CASSKAGGNGITEAFF.

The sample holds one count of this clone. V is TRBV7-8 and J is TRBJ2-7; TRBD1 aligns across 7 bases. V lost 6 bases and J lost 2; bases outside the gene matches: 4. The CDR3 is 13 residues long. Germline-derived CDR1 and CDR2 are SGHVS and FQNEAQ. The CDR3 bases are TGTGCCAGCAGGCCGGGACAGACCTACGAGCAGTACTTC. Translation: CASRPGQTYEQYF.

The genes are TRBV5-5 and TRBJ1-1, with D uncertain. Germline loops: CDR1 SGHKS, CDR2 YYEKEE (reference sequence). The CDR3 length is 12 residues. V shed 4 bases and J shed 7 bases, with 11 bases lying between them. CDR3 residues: CASSALASEAFF. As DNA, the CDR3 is TGTGCCAGCAGCGCGCTAGCAAGTGAAGCTTTCTTT.

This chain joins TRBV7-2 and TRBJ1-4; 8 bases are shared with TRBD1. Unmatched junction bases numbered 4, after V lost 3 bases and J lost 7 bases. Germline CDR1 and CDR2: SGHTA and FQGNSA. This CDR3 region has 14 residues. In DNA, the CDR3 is TGTGCCAGCAGCTTTGACAGGGGAAGTGAAAAACTGTTTTTT. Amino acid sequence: CASSFDRGSEKLFF.

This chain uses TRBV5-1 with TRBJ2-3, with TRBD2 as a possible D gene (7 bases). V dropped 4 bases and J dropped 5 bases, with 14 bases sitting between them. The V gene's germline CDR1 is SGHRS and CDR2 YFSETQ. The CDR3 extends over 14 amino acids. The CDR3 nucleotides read TGCGCCAGCAGCCCCCCGGGGGGCCGAGATACGCAGTATTTT. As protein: CASSPPGGRDTQYF.

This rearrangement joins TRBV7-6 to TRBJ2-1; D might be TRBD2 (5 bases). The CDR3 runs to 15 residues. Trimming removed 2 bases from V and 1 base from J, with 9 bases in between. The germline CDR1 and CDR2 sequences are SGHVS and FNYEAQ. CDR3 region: CASSLTAGSYNEQFF. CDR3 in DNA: TGTGCCAGCAGCTTAACGGCGGGTTCCTACAATGAGCAGTTCTTC.

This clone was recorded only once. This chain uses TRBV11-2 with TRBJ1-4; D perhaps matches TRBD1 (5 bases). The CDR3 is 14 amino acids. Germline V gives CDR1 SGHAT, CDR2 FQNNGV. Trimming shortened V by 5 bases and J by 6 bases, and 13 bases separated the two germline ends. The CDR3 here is CASSRLSGDEKLFF. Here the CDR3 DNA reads TGTGCCAGCAGCCGTCTTTCGGGGGATGAAAAACTGTTTTTT.

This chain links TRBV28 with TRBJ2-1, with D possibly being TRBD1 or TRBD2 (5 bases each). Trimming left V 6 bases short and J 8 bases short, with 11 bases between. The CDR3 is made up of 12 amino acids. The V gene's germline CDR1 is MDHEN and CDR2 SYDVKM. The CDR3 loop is CASRLSGHEQFF. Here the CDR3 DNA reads TGTGCCAGCAGACTGTCGGGACATGAGCAGTTCTTC.

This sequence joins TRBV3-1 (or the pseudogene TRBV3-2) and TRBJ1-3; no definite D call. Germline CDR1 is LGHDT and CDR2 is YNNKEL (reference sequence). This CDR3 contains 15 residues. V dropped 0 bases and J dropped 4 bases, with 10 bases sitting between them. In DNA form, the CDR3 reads TGTGCCAGCAGCCAAGAAACAGTCCTCGGAAACACCATATATTTT. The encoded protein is CASSQETVLGNTIYF.

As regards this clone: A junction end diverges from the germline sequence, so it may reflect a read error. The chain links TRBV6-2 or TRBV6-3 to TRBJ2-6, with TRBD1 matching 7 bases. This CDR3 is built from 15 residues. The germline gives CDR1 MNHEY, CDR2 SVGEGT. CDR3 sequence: CASTYRGSGANVLTF. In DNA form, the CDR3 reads TGTGCCAGCACTTACAGGGGTTCCGGGGCCAACGTCCTGACTTTC.

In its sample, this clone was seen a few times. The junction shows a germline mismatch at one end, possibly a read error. The CDR3 nucleotides read TGTGCCAGCAGTGTTGCCGGGACAGGATTTTCGTTC. Its protein is CASSVAGTGFSF. The V gene is TRBV2, the J gene TRBJ2-7, with 8 bases that match TRBD1. The CDR3 is made up of 12 amino acids. The V gene's germline CDR1 is SNHLY and CDR2 FYNNEI.

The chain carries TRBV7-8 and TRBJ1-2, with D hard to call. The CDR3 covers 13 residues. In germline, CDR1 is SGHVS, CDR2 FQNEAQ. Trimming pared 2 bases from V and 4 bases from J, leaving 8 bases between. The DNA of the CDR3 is TGTGCCAGCAGCTTACCGAGCTTCTATGGCTACACCTTC. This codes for CASSLPSFYGYTF.

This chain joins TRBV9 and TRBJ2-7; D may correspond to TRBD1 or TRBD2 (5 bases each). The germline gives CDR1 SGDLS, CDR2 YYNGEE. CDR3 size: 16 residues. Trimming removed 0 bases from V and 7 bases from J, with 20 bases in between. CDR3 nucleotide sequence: TGTGCCAGCAGCGTAGGCCACCTGGGGCCCCGGGAAGAGCAGTACTTC. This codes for CASSVGHLGPREEQYF. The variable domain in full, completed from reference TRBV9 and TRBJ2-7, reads DSGVTQTPKHLITATGQRVTLRCSPRSGDLSVYWYQQSLDQGLQFLIQYYNGEERAKGNILERFSAQQFPDLHSELNLSSLELGDSALYFCASSVGHLGPREEQYFGPGTRLTVT.

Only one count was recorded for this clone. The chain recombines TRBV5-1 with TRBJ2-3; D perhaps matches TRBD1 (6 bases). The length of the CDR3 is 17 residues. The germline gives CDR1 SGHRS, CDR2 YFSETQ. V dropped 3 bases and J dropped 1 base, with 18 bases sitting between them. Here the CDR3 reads CASSSRGQTIRTDTQYF. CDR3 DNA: TGCGCCAGCAGCTCCCGAGGACAGACTATACGCACAGATACGCAGTATTTT.

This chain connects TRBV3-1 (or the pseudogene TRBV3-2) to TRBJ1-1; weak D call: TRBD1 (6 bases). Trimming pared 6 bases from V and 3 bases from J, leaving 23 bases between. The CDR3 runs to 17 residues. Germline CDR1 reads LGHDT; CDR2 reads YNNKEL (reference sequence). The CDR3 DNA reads TGTGCCAGCAGTGCTGGGACATCGGTCAAAGTCGACACTGAAGCTTTCTTT. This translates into CASSAGTSVKVDTEAFF.

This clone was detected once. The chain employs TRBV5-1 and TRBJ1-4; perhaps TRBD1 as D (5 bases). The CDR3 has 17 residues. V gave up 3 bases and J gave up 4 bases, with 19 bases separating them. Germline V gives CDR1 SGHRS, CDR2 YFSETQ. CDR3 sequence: CASSSGGGRSNNEKLFF. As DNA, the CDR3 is TGCGCCAGCAGCTCGGGGGGAGGCAGGTCAAATAATGAAAAACTGTTTTTT.

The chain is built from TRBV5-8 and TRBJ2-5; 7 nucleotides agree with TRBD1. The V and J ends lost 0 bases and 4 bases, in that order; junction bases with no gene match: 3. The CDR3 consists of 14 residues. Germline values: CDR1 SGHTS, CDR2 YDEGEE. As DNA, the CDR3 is TGTGCCAGCAGCTTGGGACAGGGTTTAGAGACCCAGTACTTC. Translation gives CASSLGQGLETQYF.

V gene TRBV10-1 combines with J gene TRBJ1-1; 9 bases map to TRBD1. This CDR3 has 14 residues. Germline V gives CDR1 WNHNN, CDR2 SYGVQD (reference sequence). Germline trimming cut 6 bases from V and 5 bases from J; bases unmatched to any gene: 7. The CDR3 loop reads CASRQQGATTEAFF. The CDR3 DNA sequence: TGCGCCAGCAGGCAACAGGGGGCGACGACTGAAGCTTTCTTT.

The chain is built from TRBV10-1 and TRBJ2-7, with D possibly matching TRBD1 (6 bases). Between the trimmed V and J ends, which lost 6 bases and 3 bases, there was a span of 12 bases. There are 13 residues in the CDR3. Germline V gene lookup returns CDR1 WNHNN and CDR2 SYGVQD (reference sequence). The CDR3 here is CASSPGHDYEQYF. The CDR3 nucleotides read TGCGCCAGCAGCCCGGGACATGACTACGAGCAGTACTTC.

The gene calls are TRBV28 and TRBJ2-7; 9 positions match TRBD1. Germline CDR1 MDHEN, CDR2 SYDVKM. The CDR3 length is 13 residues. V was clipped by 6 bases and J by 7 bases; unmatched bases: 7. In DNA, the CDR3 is TGTGCCAGCAGCAAGGGACAGGGATGGGAGCAGTACTTC. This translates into CASSKGQGWEQYF. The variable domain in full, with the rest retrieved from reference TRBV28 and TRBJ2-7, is DVKVTQSSRYLVKRTGEKVFLECVQDMDHENMFWYRQDPGLGLRLIYFSYDVKMKEKGDIPEGYSVSREKKERFSLILESASTNQTSMYLCASSKGQGWEQYFGPGTRLTVT.

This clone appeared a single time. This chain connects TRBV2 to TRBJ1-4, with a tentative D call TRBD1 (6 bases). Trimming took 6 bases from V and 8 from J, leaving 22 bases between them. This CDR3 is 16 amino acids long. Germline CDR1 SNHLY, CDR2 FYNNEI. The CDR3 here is CASSQHGGGQGEKLFF. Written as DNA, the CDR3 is TGTGCCAGCAGCCAACACGGAGGAGGCCAGGGGGAAAAACTGTTTTTT.

CDR3 sequence: CSLDGQPQHF. As DNA, the CDR3 is TGCAGTCTTGACGGGCAGCCCCAGCATTTT. The V gene is TRBV20-1, the J gene TRBJ1-5, with unresolved D. Germline V CDR1 and CDR2: DFQATT, SNEGSKA (reference sequence). The CDR3 contains 10 residues. V shed 8 bases and J shed 7 bases, with 9 bases lying between them.

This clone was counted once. CDR3 nucleotide sequence: TGTGCCAGCAGCCAAGATTGGGCCATACGACGGAACACCGGGGAGCTGTTTTTT. Protein sequence: CASSQDWAIRRNTGELFF. The chain joins TRBV3-1 (or the pseudogene TRBV3-2) to TRBJ2-2, with D uncertain. The germline gives CDR1 LGHDT, CDR2 YNNKEL (reference sequence). There are 18 residues in the CDR3. Deletions cut 0 bases from V and 1 base from J, with 15 bases between.

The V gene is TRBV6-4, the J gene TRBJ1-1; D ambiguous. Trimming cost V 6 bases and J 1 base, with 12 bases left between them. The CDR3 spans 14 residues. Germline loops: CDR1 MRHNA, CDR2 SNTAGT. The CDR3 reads CASRKTNGNTEAFF. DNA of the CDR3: TGTGCCAGCAGGAAGACAAATGGGAACACTGAAGCTTTCTTT.

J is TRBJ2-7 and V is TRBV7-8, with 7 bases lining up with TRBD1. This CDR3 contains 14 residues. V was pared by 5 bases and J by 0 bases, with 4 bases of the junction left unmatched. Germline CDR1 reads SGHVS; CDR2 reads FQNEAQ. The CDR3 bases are TGTGCCAGCAGCCTACAGGGGCACTCCTACGAGCAGTACTTC. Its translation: CASSLQGHSYEQYF.